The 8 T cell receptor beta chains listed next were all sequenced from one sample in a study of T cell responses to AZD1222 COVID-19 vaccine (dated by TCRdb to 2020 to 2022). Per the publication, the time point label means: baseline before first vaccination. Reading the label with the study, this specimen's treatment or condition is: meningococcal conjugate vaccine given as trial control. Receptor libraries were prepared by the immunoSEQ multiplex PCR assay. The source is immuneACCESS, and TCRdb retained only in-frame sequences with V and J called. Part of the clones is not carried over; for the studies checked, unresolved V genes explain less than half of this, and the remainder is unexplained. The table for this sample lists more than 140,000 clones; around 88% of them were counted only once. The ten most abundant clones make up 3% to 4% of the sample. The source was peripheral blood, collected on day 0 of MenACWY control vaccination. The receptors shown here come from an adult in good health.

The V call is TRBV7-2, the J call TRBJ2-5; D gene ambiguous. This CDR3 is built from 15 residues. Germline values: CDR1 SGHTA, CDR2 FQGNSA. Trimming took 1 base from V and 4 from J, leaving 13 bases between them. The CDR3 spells CASSLDTGSPETQYF. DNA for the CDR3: TGTGCCAGCAGCTTAGATACCGGGTCCCCAGAGACCCAGTACTTC.

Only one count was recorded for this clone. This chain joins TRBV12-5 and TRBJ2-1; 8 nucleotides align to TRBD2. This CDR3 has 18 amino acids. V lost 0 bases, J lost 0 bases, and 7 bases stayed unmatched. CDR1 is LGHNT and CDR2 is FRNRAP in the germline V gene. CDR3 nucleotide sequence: TGTGCTAGTGGTTTGGTATTAGGGCGGGGGGACTCCTACAATGAGCAGTTCTTC. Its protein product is CASGLVLGRGDSYNEQFF.

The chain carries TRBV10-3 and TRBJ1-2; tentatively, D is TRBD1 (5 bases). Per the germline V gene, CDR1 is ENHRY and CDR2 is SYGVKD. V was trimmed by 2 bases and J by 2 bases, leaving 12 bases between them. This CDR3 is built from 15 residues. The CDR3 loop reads CAISEPRGENYGYTF. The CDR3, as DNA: TGTGCCATCAGTGAGCCGCGGGGGGAAAACTATGGCTACACCTTC.

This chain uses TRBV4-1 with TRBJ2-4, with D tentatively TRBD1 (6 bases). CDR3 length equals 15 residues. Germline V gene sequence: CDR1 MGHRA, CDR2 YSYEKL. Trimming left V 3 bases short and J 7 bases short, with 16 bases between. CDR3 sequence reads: CASSQVVRQDNIQYF. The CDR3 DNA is TGCGCCAGCAGCCAGGTGGTGAGACAGGACAACATTCAGTACTTC.

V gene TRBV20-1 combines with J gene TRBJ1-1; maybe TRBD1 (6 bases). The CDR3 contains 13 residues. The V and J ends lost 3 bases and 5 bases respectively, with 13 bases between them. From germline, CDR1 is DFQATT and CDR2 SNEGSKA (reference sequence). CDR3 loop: CSASEQGNTEAFF. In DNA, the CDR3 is TGCAGTGCTAGTGAACAGGGAAATACTGAAGCTTTCTTT.

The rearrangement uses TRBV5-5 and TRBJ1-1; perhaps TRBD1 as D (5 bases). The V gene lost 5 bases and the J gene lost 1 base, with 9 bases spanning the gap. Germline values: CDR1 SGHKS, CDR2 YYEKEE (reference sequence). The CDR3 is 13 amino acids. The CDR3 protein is CASRRGANTEAFF. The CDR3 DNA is TGTGCCAGCAGGAGGGGAGCGAACACTGAAGCTTTCTTT.

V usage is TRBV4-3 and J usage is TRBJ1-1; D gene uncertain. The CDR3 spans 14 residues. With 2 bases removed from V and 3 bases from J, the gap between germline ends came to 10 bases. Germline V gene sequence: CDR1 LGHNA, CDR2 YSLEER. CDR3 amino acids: CASSQSKGYTEAFF. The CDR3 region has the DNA TGCGCCAGCAGCCAATCAAAGGGTTACACTGAAGCTTTCTTT.

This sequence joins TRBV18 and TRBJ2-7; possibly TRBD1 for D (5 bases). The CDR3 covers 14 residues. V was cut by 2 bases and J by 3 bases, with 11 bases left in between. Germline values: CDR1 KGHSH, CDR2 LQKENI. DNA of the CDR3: TGTGCCAGCTCACCAAGGCTGGACAACTACGAGCAGTACTTC. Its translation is CASSPRLDNYEQYF. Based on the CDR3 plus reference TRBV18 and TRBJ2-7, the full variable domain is NAGVMQNPRHLVRRRGQEARLRCSPMKGHSHVYWYRQLPEEGLKFMVYLQKENIIDESGMPKERFSAEFPKEGPSILRIQQVVRGDSAAYFCASSPRLDNYEQYFGPGTRLTVT.